Presented here are 17 T cell receptor beta chains from one specimen sequenced in a study of T cells in Graves' hyperthyroidism and ophthalmopathy (dated by TCRdb to 2018 to 2020). Receptors were amplified or captured by multiplex PCR. For sequencing, an Illumina HiSeq 2000 was employed. The TCR beta CDR3 regions were amplified from the RNA transcripts. The first round of RT-PCR for the TCR CDR3 was performed with the HTBI primer set and the Qiagen OneStep RT-PCR kit. TCRdb trimmed public reads at Q25 via fastp, called clones via MiXCR and kept in-frame beta chains. Rows merge per CDR3 protein into single entries with the most common DNA and genes. Counted in this sample were 450,000 to 650,000 distinct CDR3 sequences; around 20% of them appeared once. The ten most abundant clones make up 26% of the sample. The sample comprised blood. The receptors here all came from a man between 18 and 29 years old with Graves' hyperthyroidism.

This clonotype was counted a single time. This chain joins TRBV27 and TRBJ2-2; D not resolved. The V gene's germline CDR1 is MNHEY and CDR2 SMNVEV (reference sequence). V gave up 5 bases and J gave up 7 bases, with 11 bases separating them. This CDR3 contains 13 residues. As DNA, the CDR3 is TGTGCCAGCAGTGTACGTACAGACGGGGAGCTGTTTTTT. This translates into CASSVRTDGELFF.

This clonotype was seen repeatedly, ten times or more. The chain uses TRBV9 and TRBJ2-3, with TRBD2 identical over 8 bases. V shed 0 bases and J 5 bases; nucleotides not matched to a gene: 8. The V gene's germline CDR1 is SGDLS and CDR2 YYNGEE. The CDR3 extends over 16 amino acids. The CDR3: CASSVDSGGIGDTQYF. CDR3 sequence (DNA): TGTGCCAGCAGCGTAGATTCGGGGGGGATAGGAGATACGCAGTATTTT.

This clonotype was counted ten times or more. Being one base from a much bigger clone, this may be a read error. V usage is TRBV6-5 and J usage is TRBJ2-5; TRBD2 is a possible D gene (5 bases). CDR3 size: 15 residues. Germline V gives CDR1 MNHEY, CDR2 SVGAGI. The CDR3 bases are TGTGCCAGCAGTTACGGGTGGGGAAAGGGAGAGACCAAGTACTTC. Protein: CASSYGWGKGETKYF.

The chain joins TRBV25-1 to TRBJ2-4; D tentatively fits TRBD1 or TRBD2 (5 bases each). Trimming cost V 2 bases and J 0 bases, with 17 bases left between them. The V gene's germline CDR1 is MGHDK and CDR2 SYGVNS. The CDR3 length is 18 residues. CDR3 DNA sequence: TGTGCCAGCAGTGAACTGGGACCGGGTGTGGAAGCCAAAAACATTCAGTACTTC. Amino acids: CASSELGPGVEAKNIQYF.

The chain recombines TRBV15 with TRBJ2-7; D unresolved. Germline-derived CDR1 and CDR2 are LNHNV and YYDKDF (reference sequence). Trimming stripped 3 bases from V and 9 bases from J, with 15 bases between. This CDR3 has 13 residues. The CDR3 nucleotides are TGTGCCACCAGCAGCAAGACGAATTTGGGGCAGTACTTC. Translation: CATSSKTNLGQYF.

This clonotype was recorded a few times. The gene calls are TRBV7-9 and TRBJ1-1; a weak D match, TRBD1 (6 bases). The CDR3 extends over 15 amino acids. V was cut by 5 bases and J by 5 bases, with 18 bases left in between. Germline V gives CDR1 SEHNR, CDR2 FQNEAQ (reference sequence). CDR3 sequence (DNA): TGTGCCAGCAGCCCAGAGGCAGGGGAAAGGACTGAAGCTTTCTTT. Translating gives CASSPEAGERTEAFF.

V and J are TRBV12-3 or TRBV12-4 and TRBJ2-7, with 11 bases matching TRBD1. The junction had 4 bases not matched to a gene; V was cut back by 6 bases and J by 6 bases. There are 13 residues in the CDR3. The CDR3 DNA sequence: TGTGCCAGCAGACCGGGGACAGGGGGCGAGCAGTACTTC. Translated: CASRPGTGGEQYF.

There are a few counts of this clonotype. V and J are TRBV7-9 and TRBJ1-5; D is unresolved. Deletions cut 2 bases from V and 7 bases from J, with 12 bases between. Germline CDR1 SEHNR, CDR2 FQNEAQ (reference sequence). The CDR3 loop spans 14 amino acids. Written as DNA, the CDR3 is TGTGCCAGCAGCTTATGGGGAGACGAGCAGCCCCAGCATTTT. Protein sequence: CASSLWGDEQPQHF. The variable domain in full, completed from reference TRBV7-9 and TRBJ1-5, reads DTGVSQNPRHKITKRGQNVTFRCDPISEHNRLYWYRQTLGQGPEFLTYFQNEAQLEKSRLLSDRFSAERPKGSFSTLEIQRTEQGDSAMYLCASSLWGDEQPQHFGDGTRLSIL.

This clonotype was found many times. V usage is TRBV6-5 and J usage is TRBJ1-2; 9 bases are shared with TRBD1. In germline, CDR1 is MNHEY, CDR2 SVGAGI. J gave up 5 bases and V 6 bases, and 10 bases lay outside the gene matches. The CDR3 has 15 residues. The CDR3 DNA is TGTGCCAGCAGGTCGGACAGGGGATCATTATATGGCTACACCTTC. Translated: CASRSDRGSLYGYTF.

This clonotype was seen a few times. This chain connects TRBV27 to TRBJ1-2; D may be TRBD1 (5 bases). Germline V CDR1 and CDR2: MNHEY, SMNVEV (reference sequence). The CDR3 loop spans 16 amino acids. The germline V and J ends were trimmed by 5 bases and 3 bases, with 19 bases remaining between them. Written as DNA, the CDR3 is TGTGCCAGCAGTCCAACACGCTTAGGCAGGGACTATGGCTACACCTTC. Protein sequence: CASSPTRLGRDYGYTF.

This sequence joins TRBV30 and TRBJ2-2, with TRBD1 matching over 9 bases. The length of the CDR3 is 15 residues. Trimming cost V 3 bases and J 0 bases; bases outside gene matches: 2. Per the germline V gene, CDR1 is GTSNPN and CDR2 is SVGIG (reference sequence). The CDR3 sequence is CAWSRDRANTGELFF. The CDR3 DNA reads TGTGCCTGGAGCAGGGACAGGGCGAACACCGGGGAGCTGTTTTTT. Full variable domain (rest looked up from reference TRBV30 and TRBJ2-2): SQTIHQWPATLVQPVGSPLSLECTVEGTSNPNLYWYRQAAGRGLQLLFYSVGIGQISSEVPQNLSASRPQDRQFILSSKKLLLSDSGFYLCAWSRDRANTGELFFGEGSRLTVL.

The chain has TRBV30 and TRBJ2-7; D uncertain. The germline gives CDR1 GTSNPN, CDR2 SVGIG (reference sequence). V was clipped by 0 bases and J by 1 base, with 10 bases between them. This CDR3 spans 14 amino acids. In nucleotides, the CDR3 is TGTGCCTGGAGTGTACCGTCAGAGTCCTACGAGCAGTACTTC. Translation: CAWSVPSESYEQYF.

This clonotype was seen once. The V call is TRBV20-1, the J call TRBJ2-5; TRBD2 agrees at 13 bases. The CDR3 is 15 amino acids. With V trimmed by 5 bases and J by 5 bases, 8 bases remained unmatched. CDR1 and CDR2 from the germline V gene are DFQATT and SNEGSKA (reference sequence). In nucleotides, the CDR3 is TGCAGTGCTCGGGGCGGACTAGCGGGAGACGAGACCCAGTACTTC. It yields the protein CSARGGLAGDETQYF.

Note on this clonotype: Sequence at one end of the junction differs from germline and may be a read error. The rearrangement uses TRBV12-3 or TRBV12-4 and TRBJ2-7, with D hard to call. The CDR3 has 11 residues. In DNA, the CDR3 is TGTGCCAGCAGTTATGCTGGCGAGCCGTACTTC. As protein: CASSYAGEPYF.

This chain connects TRBV30 to TRBJ2-7, with D uncertain. V was pared by 1 base and J by 7 bases, with 17 bases between. This CDR3 contains 14 residues. Per germline, CDR1 GTSNPN and CDR2 SVGIG (reference sequence). CDR3 nucleotides: TGTGCCTGGAGTGGGCCCAACATTCTGGGAGAGCAGTACTTC. Its protein product is CAWSGPNILGEQYF.

This clonotype occurred many times. The chain couples TRBV27 to TRBJ2-6; D possibly corresponds to TRBD1 (6 bases). This CDR3 is 15 amino acids long. CDR1 and CDR2 from the germline V gene are MNHEY and SMNVEV (reference sequence). Trimming removed 5 bases from V and 2 bases from J, with 10 bases in between. The CDR3: CASSETGTGANVLTF. CDR3 DNA: TGTGCCAGCAGTGAAACAGGGACTGGGGCCAACGTCCTGACTTTC.

This clonotype was recorded many times. J is TRBJ2-3 and V is TRBV2; tentatively, D is TRBD2 (5 bases). CDR3 length: 14 amino acids. Trimming left V 7 bases short and J 4 bases short, with 15 bases between. The V gene's germline CDR1 is SNHLY and CDR2 FYNNEI. The CDR3: CASTQGLAPDTQYF. CDR3 DNA sequence: TGTGCCAGCACCCAAGGCCTAGCCCCAGATACGCAGTATTTT.